The subject of this entry is one TCR beta chain. Its antigen is currently not known. One base away there is no much larger clone; base qualities are not given. Library prep was done by the immunoSEQ multiplex PCR assay. Entries here come from immuneACCESS through TCRdb and include only in-frame sequences with V and J called. Some clones fail to appear in such tables; in the studies checked, an unresolved V gene covers under half of the shortfall, and the cause of the remainder is unknown. The table for this sample lists just over 150,000 clones; roughly 89% of them were counted only once. Approximately 12% of the sample is held by the ten biggest clonotypes. Taken from cysteine to phenylalanine, the CDR3 has 13 residues. The DNA shown is the 39-base CDR3, in frame from base 1. V is cut by 0 bases and J by 6 bases, and the space between the germline ends is 7 bases. Taken from the germline V gene, the CDR1 and CDR2 loops are KGHSY and FQNENV.

The record originates from a study of control samples from healthy donors and cancer patients (dated by TCRdb to about 2020). The sequence came from a man aged 30 to 39 in good health. The chain links TRBV16 with TRBJ2-3; there is no confident call for the D gene. Sequencing was carried out using blood. The DNA sequence reads TGTGCCAGCAGCCAATCGAGATGGGATACGCAGTATTTT. This sequence encodes CASSQSRWDTQYF.